A selection of T cell receptor beta chains follows, all from one sample in a study of CD8+ T cells in alopecia areata. Assay: immunoSEQ multiplex PCR; the TCRdb copy retains only in-frame clones and omits some. The sample carries roughly 190,000 clones, approximately 67% recorded once. This specimen consisted of CD4+ T cells sorted from blood, obtained between weeks 47 and 50, from a patient treated with tofacitinib. All receptors come from a human donor with alopecia areata. Both conserved end residues are part of each CDR3. The D gene is left open where the match is weak. Size tells how often a clone was seen (once, few, many) or the class of an expanded clone, and some rows leave it out.

>.|.|TRBV6-5|TRBJ2-1
TGTGCCAGCAGCCTCTCGCGCGTAAGAGGCAATGAGCAGTTCTTC
CASSLSRVRGNEQFF
>.|.|TRBV1|TRBJ2-5
TGCACCAGCAGCCGAGGCCCGCCTTTGGCAGGGGGCTTTGAGACCCAGTACTTC
CTSSRGPPLAGGFETQYF
>.|.|TRBV9|TRBJ2-1
TGTGCCAGCAGCGTAGAGTTTATCGCCAATGAGCAGTTCTTC
CASSVEFIANEQFF
>.|once|TRBV7-8|TRBJ2-7
TGTGCCAGCAGCACTTCGGGGGTCGCCTACGAGCAGTACTTC
CASSTSGVAYEQYF
>.|.|TRBV19|TRBJ1-1
TGTGCCAGTAACTTGGGAGCAAACACTGAAGCTTTCTTT
CASNLGANTEAFF
>.|few|TRBV30|TRBJ1-6
TGTGCCTGGAGCGTCAGGGGAGATAATTCACCCCTCCACTTT
CAWSVRGDNSPLHF
>.|few|TRBV29-1|TRBJ1-1
TGCAGCGTTACCCGGGACGGCCACACTGAAGCTTTCTTT
CSVTRDGHTEAFF
>TRBD2|once|TRBV7-2|TRBJ2-3
TGTGCCAGCAGCTTAACTAGCGGGTCGACAGATACGCAGTATTTT
CASSLTSGSTDTQYF
>TRBD1|.|TRBV4-3|TRBJ2-3
TGCGCCAGCAGCCAGGGGAACAGGGGGCGCACAGATACGCAGTATTTT
CASSQGNRGRTDTQYF
>TRBD1|.|TRBV6-6|TRBJ1-5
TGTGCCAGCAGTGCACAGGGGGCTAGTCAGCCCCAGCATTTT
CASSAQGASQPQHF
>TRBD1|.|TRBV7-7|TRBJ2-7
TGTGCCAGCAGCCACGGGACAGGGGGCGAGCAGTACTTC
CASSHGTGGEQYF
>TRBD1|.|TRBV5-6|TRBJ1-1
TGTGCCAGCAGCTTACTCGGACAGGCGAACGAAGCTTTCTTT
CASSLLGQANEAFF
>.|few|TRBV29-1|TRBJ1-2
TGCAGCGTTGGATTGGGAAAGGCGGGCTATGGCTACACCTTC
CSVGLGKAGYGYTF
>TRBD1|.|TRBV13|TRBJ2-7
TGTGCCAGCAGCCGAACCGGGACAGGGGGAAACGAGCAGTACTTC
CASSRTGTGGNEQYF
>.|.|TRBV30|TRBJ1-5
TGTGCCTGGAGTGACAGTCTGGGTCAGCCCCAGCATTTT
CAWSDSLGQPQHF
>.|.|TRBV29-1|TRBJ1-2
TGCAGCGTTACAGGTCCAGGGAGCCATGGCTACACCTTC
CSVTGPGSHGYTF
>TRBD1|.|TRBV5-1|TRBJ2-2
TGCGCCAGCAGCTTGGCCGGACAGGGGGCGATCACCGGGGAGCTGTTTTTT
CASSLAGQGAITGELFF
>.|.|TRBV18|TRBJ2-4
TGTGCCAGCTCACCACGAGTGGGACAACAGTACTTC
CASSPRVGQQYF
>TRBD1|.|TRBV5-6|TRBJ1-2
TGTGCCAGCAGCCCGACAGGGCGGAGCTATGGCTACACCTTC
CASSPTGRSYGYTF
>.|few|TRBV4-1|TRBJ2-7
TGCGCCAGCAGCCAAGATTTGCGGGACTCCATTACCAGCTCCTACGAGCAGTACTTC
CASSQDLRDSITSSYEQYF
>.|.|TRBV2|TRBJ2-7
TGTGCCAGCAGTCACCCCCCCCGGGGCGCCGAGCAGTACTTC
CASSHPPRGAEQYF
>.|.|TRBV19|TRBJ2-2
TGTGCCAGTAGTATTCAGCCCGGGGAGCTGTTTTTT
CASSIQPGELFF
>.|.|TRBV29-1|TRBJ1-6
TGCAGCGTCCAGGAGGCTCTGAATTCACCCCTCCACTTT
CSVQEALNSPLHF
>TRBD2|.|TRBV9|TRBJ2-1
TGTGCCAGCGGGGAGGGGTGGAATGAGCAGTTCTTC
CASGEGWNEQFF
>.|.|TRBV29-1|TRBJ1-1
TGCAGCGTTGGTCGTCAGCTAATGAACACCGAAGCTTTCTTT
CSVGRQLMNTEAFF
>.|once|TRBV7-2|TRBJ2-4
TGTGCCAGCAGCTTGAACTACAAAAACATTCAGTACTTC
CASSLNYKNIQYF
>TRBD2|few|TRBV5-1|TRBJ2-7
TGCGCCAGCAGCTCGACGGGAGGACCCTACGAGCAGTACTTC
CASSSTGGPYEQYF
>.|.|TRBV5-6|TRBJ2-7
TGTGCCAGCAGCTCAAGCTACGAGCAGTACTTC
CASSSSYEQYF
>TRBD1|few|TRBV29-1|TRBJ2-7
TGCAGCGTTGCCAGGGACAGGGGCTACGAGCAGTACTTC
CSVARDRGYEQYF
>.|.|TRBV18|TRBJ1-5
TGTGCCAGCTCACTAAACGACAATCAGCCCCAGCATTTT
CASSLNDNQPQHF
>TRBD1|.|TRBV5-1|TRBJ2-7
TGCGCCAGCAGCTTGGTCCCGCCGGGACAGCTCTCTTACGAGCAGTACTTC
CASSLVPPGQLSYEQYF
>.|.|TRBV6-6|TRBJ1-2
TGTGCCAGCTGGGGAGGCCTTAACTATGGCTACACCTTC
CASWGGLNYGYTF
>.|few|TRBV7-2|TRBJ1-1
TGTGCCAGCAGCTTAGGGAGGAACACTGAAGCTTTCTTT
CASSLGRNTEAFF
>TRBD1|few|TRBV4-3|TRBJ1-5
TGCGCCAGCAGCCAGGGACAGCCTAGCAATCAGCCCCAGCATTTT
CASSQGQPSNQPQHF
>TRBD2|.|TRBV30|TRBJ2-1
TGTGCCTGGACCCCCGGGGCAGGACTAGCGGGGGGGGAGCAGTTCTTC
CAWTPGAGLAGGEQFF
>.|few|TRBV29-1|TRBJ2-1
TGCAGCGTTGTTCGGCCAGGGAGGAATGAGCAGTTCTTC
CSVVRPGRNEQFF
>.|.|TRBV6-5|TRBJ2-1
TGTGCCAGCACAACGGGGCGATACGGGTACAATGAGCAGTTCTTC
CASTTGRYGYNEQFF
>TRBD1|.|TRBV14|TRBJ2-7
TGTGCCAGCAGTCACAACCCCGGGACAGCTTACTTC
CASSHNPGTAYF
>.|.|TRBV6-5|TRBJ1-1
TGTGCCAGCAGGTACAGGGATGAGGGTGAAGCTTTCTTT
CASRYRDEGEAFF
>TRBD1|.|TRBV29-1|TRBJ2-1
TGCAGCGTTGCACAGGGGGAAACCTACAATGAGCAGTTCTTC
CSVAQGETYNEQFF
>.|.|TRBV30|TRBJ1-1
TGTGCCTGGATCCTCGGGGGTGGGACTGAAGCTTTCTTT
CAWILGGGTEAFF
>.|.|TRBV14|TRBJ2-7
TGTGCCAGCAGCCAAGTCACCTACGAGCAGTACTTC
CASSQVTYEQYF
>TRBD1|.|TRBV29-1|TRBJ2-7
TGCAGCGTGGGGTCCGGGACAGTCTTTGACTACGAGCAGTACTTC
CSVGSGTVFDYEQYF